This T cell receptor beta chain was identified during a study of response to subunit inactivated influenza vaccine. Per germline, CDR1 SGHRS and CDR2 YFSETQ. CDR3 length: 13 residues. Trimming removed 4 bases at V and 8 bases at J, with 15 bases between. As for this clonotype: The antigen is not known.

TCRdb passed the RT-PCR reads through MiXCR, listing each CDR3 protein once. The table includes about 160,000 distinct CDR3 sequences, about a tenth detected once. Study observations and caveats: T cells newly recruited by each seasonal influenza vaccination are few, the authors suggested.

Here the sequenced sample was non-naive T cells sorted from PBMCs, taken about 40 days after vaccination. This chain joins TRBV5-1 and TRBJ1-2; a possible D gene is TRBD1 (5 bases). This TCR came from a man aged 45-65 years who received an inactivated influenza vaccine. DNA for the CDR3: TGCGCCAGCAGCCCCGAGGGGTTAAGGGGCTACACCTTC. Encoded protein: CASSPEGLRGYTF.